Detailed here is one T cell receptor beta chain. The sample is drawn from a study of lymphopenia after photon versus proton radiotherapy. Germline V gene sequence: CDR1 MNHEY, CDR2 SVGAGI. Trimming cost V 7 bases and J 4 bases, with 13 bases left between them. This CDR3 contains 14 residues. Libraries were prepared by immunoSEQ multiplex PCR; TCRdb keeps only in-frame clonotypes and omits some of them. The repertoire holds around 59,000 clones, with 70% to 85% as singletons. The sequence was collected from a man between 60 and 75 years old with pancreatic cancer. Sequencing was performed on peripheral blood, taken from a patient treated with proton-based radiotherapy. The chain employs TRBV6-5 and TRBJ2-2; either TRBD1 or TRBD2 may fit D (7 bases each). CDR3 sequence (DNA): TGTGCCAGCACTGCAGGGGGGGGCACCGGGGAGCTGTTTTTT. This encodes CASTAGGGTGELFF.